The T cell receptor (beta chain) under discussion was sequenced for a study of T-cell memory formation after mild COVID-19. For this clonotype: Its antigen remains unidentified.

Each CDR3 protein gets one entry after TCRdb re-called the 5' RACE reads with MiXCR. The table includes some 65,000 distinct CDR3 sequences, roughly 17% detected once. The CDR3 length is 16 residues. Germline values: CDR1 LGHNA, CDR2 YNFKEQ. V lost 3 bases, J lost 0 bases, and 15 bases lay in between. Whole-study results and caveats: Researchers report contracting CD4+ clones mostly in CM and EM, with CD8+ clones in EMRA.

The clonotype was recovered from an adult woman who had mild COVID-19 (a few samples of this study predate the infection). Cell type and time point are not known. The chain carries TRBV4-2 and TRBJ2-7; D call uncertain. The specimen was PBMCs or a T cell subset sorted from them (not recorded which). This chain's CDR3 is CASSQISPLSSYEQYF. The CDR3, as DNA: TGTGCCAGCAGCCAGATTAGCCCCTTGAGCTCCTACGAGCAGTACTTC.